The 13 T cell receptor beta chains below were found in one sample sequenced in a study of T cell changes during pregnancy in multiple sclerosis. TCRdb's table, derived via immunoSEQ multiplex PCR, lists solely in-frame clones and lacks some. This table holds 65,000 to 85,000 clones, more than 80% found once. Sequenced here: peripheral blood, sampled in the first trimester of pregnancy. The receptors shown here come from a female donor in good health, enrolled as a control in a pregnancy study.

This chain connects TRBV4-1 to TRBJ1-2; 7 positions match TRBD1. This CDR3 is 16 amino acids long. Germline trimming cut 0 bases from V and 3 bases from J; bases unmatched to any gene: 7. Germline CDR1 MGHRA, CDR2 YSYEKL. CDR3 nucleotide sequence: TGCGCCAGCAGCCAAGATGCCGGGACAGACTACTATGGCTACACCTTC. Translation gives CASSQDAGTDYYGYTF.

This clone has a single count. CDR3 nucleotide sequence: TGTGCCAGCAGTTTTAAGACTCGTAATGAAAAACTGTTTTTT. Its protein is CASSFKTRNEKLFF. The rearrangement links TRBV28 to TRBJ1-4; D unclear. V shed 3 bases and J shed 4 bases, with 9 bases lying between them. Germline assignment: CDR1 MDHEN and CDR2 SYDVKM. The CDR3 runs to 14 residues. The full variable domain, with the rest looked up from reference TRBV28 and TRBJ1-4, is DVKVTQSSRYLVKRTGEKVFLECVQDMDHENMFWYRQDPGLGLRLIYFSYDVKMKEKGDIPEGYSVSREKKERFSLILESASTNQTSMYLCASSFKTRNEKLFFGSGTQLSVL.

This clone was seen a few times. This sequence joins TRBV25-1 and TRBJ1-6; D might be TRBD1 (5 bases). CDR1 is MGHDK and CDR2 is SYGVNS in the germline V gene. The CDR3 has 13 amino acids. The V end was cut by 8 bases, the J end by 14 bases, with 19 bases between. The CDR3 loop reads CASSGPQGSTLHF. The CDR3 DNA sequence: TGTGCCAGCTCCGGACCGCAGGGTAGTACCCTCCACTTT.

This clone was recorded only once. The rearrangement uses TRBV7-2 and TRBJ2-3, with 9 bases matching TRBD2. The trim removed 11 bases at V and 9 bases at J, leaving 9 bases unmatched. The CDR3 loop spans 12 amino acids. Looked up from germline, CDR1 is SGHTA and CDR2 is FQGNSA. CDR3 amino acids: CAVGLAGLTQYF. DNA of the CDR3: TGTGCCGTCGGGCTAGCGGGGCTCACGCAGTATTTT.

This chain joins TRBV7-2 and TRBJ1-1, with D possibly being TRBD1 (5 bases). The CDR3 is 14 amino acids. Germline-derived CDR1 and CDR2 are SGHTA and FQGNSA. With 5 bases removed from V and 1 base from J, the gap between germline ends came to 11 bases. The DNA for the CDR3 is TGTGCCAGCAGCCCATCACAGGCGAACACTGAAGCTTTCTTT. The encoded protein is CASSPSQANTEAFF.

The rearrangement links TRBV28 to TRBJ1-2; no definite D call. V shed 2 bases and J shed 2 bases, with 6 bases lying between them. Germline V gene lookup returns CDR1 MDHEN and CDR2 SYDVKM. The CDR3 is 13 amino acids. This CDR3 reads CASSLGRNYGYTF. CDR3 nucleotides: TGTGCCAGCAGTTTAGGCAGAAACTATGGCTACACCTTC.

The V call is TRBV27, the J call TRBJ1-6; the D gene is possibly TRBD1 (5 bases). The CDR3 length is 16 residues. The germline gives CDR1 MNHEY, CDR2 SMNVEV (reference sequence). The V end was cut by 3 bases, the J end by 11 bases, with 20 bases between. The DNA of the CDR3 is TGTGCCAGCAGTTTCTCGGCCGGGACTCGGGGTCCACCCCTCCACTTT. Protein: CASSFSAGTRGPPLHF.

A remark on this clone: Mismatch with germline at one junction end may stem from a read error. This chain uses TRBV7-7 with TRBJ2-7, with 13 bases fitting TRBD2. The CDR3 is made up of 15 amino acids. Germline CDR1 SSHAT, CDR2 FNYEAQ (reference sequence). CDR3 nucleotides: TGTGCTAGCAGCTTAGGACTAGCGGGAGCCTACGAGCAGTACTTC. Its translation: CASSLGLAGAYEQYF.

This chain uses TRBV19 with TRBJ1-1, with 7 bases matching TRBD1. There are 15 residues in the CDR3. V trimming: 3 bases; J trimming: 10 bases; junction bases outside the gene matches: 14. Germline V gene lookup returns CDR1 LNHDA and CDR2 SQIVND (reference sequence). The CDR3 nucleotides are TGTGCCAGTAGTATTCTTAGAGGGGGCGCGGAGGGAGCTTTCTTT. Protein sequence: CASSILRGGAEGAFF.

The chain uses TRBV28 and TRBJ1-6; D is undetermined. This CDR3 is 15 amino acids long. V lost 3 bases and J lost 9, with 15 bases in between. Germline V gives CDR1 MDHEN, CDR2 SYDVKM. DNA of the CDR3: TGTGCCAGCAGTTTTCCCGAGGGAGTTGCTTCACCCCTCCACTTT. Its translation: CASSFPEGVASPLHF.

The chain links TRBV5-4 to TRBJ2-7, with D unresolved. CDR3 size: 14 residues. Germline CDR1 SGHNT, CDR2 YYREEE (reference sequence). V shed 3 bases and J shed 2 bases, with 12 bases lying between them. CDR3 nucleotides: TGTGCCAGCAGCTCCAGCCCAGGTACCTACGAGCAGTACTTC. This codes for CASSSSPGTYEQYF.

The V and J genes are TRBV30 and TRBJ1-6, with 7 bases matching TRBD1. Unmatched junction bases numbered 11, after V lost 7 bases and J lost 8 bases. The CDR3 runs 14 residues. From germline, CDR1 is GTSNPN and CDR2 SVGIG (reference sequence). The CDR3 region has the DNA TGTGCCTTGAACTACAGGGGTTCTGATTCACCCCTCCACTTT. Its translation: CALNYRGSDSPLHF. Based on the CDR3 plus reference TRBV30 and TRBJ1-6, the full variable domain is SQTIHQWPATLVQPVGSPLSLECTVEGTSNPNLYWYRQAAGRGLQLLFYSVGIGQISSEVPQNLSASRPQDRQFILSSKKLLLSDSGFYLCALNYRGSDSPLHFGNGTRLTVT.

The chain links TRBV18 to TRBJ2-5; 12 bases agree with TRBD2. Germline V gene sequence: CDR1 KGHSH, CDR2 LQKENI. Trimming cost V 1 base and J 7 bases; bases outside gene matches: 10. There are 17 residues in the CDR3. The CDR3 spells CASSPQRASGGAGTQYF. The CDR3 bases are TGTGCCAGCTCACCACAGCGAGCTAGCGGGGGGGCCGGGACCCAGTACTTC.